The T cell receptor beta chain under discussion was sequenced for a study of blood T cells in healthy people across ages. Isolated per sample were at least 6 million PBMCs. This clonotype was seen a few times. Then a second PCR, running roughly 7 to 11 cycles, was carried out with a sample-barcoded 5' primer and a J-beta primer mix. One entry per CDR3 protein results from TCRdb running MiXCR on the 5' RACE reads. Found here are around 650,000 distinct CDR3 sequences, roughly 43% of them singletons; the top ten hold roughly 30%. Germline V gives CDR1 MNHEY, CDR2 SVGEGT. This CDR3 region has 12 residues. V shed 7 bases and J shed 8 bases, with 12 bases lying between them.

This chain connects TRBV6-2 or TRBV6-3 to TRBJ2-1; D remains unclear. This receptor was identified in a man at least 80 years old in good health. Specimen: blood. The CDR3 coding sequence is TGTGCCAGCAAAGAGACTCACGATGAGCAGTTCTTC. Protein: CASKETHDEQFF.